The rows below give T cell receptor beta chains drawn from one sample of a study of blood T cells in healthy people across ages. MiXCR, applied by TCRdb to the 5' RACE reads, yields one record per CDR3 protein. The data hold some 1.6 million distinct CDR3 sequences, with about 35% observed a single time. Specimen: blood. The receptor set was obtained from a young woman in good health. Each CDR3 is given with its conserved first and last residue. The D gene is left open where the match is weak. Clone size is given for some rows only: seen once, a few or many times, or a class if the clone is expanded.

TRBJ2-1	TRBV7-9	.	.	TGTGCCAGCAGCATGGAGGGTGGCTCCTACAATGAGCAGTTCTTC	CASSMEGGSYNEQFF
TRBJ2-7	TRBV6-5	.	.	TGTGCCAGCGGGGTCCGCGACGGCGAGCAGTACTTC	CASGVRDGEQYF
TRBJ2-5	TRBV5-5	.	TRBD2	TGTGCCAGCACCCCCCTCTCGGGACTAGCGGAAGAGACCCAGTACTTC	CASTPLSGLAEETQYF
TRBJ2-4	TRBV28	few	.	TGTGCCAGCAGGCTAGGCGGGATAGCCAAAAACATTCAGTACTTC	CASRLGGIAKNIQYF
TRBJ2-1	TRBV7-3	few	TRBD2	TGTGCCAGCAGCTTCCATTCTAGCGGGGAGAACAATGAGCAGTTCTTC	CASSFHSSGENNEQFF
TRBJ2-5	TRBV20-1	many	TRBD2	TGCAGTAAAAAACCGGGACTAGCGGGAGGAGAGACCCAGTACTTC	CSKKPGLAGGETQYF
TRBJ2-1	TRBV24-1	.	.	TGTGCCACCAGTGACCTGATCAACAATGAGCAGTTCTTC	CATSDLINNEQFF
TRBJ2-5	TRBV20-1	.	.	TGCAGTGCAGGGGGTCCCTTCCAAGAGACCCAGTACTTC	CSAGGPFQETQYF
TRBJ1-5	TRBV10-3	few	TRBD1	TGTGCCATCAGTGAGTCGTCACAGGGGCAACAGCCCCAGCATTTT	CAISESSQGQQPQHF
TRBJ1-2	TRBV4-1	.	.	TGCGCCAGCAGCCAAGATCCCGGGCGGGGGGAGCACTATGGCTACACCTTC	CASSQDPGRGEHYGYTF
TRBJ2-7	TRBV10-3	few	TRBD2	TGTGCCATCAGCCGGACTAGCGGGACCACCTACGAGCAGTACTTC	CAISRTSGTTYEQYF
TRBJ2-7	TRBV28	few	.	TGTGCCAGCAGAGGGAGGGGGCGCGAAAAAATCTCCTACGAGCAGTACTTC	CASRGRGREKISYEQYF
TRBJ1-2	TRBV9	.	.	TGTGCCAGCAGCGTTAGCCAGGGGCTAAGCTATGGCTACACCTTC	CASSVSQGLSYGYTF
TRBJ2-3	TRBV20-1	.	TRBD2	TGCAGTGTCTACGGGAGGGCATCAGATACGCAGTATTTT	CSVYGRASDTQYF
TRBJ1-1	TRBV4-1	.	.	TGCGCCAGCAGCCAAGGCTTCGGGGCCCTGGGGACTGAAGCTTTCTTT	CASSQGFGALGTEAFF
TRBJ2-7	TRBV5-6	.	TRBD2	TGTGCCAGCAGCCTTAGCGGGAGAGGGTCCTACGAGCAGTACTTC	CASSLSGRGSYEQYF
TRBJ1-2	TRBV20-1	.	TRBD1	TGCAGTGCTCGAAGGGGGACAGGGGATCGCTACACCTTC	CSARRGTGDRYTF
TRBJ2-7	TRBV11-1	.	TRBD2	TGTGCCAGCAGCAGGGGACTAGCGGGAGGGAAGAGGACCTACGAGCAGTACTTC	CASSRGLAGGKRTYEQYF
TRBJ2-1	TRBV27	few	.	TGTGCCAGCAGTTCGGGGATACGCTCCTACAATGAGCAGTTCTTC	CASSSGIRSYNEQFF
TRBJ2-1	TRBV7-3	.	TRBD2	TGTGCCAGCAGCTTCGGTGGCGGGGGGGCCGTTGCCAGCTCCTACAATGAGCAGTTCTTC	CASSFGGGGAVASSYNEQFF
TRBJ2-3	TRBV6-4	.	TRBD2	TGTGCCAGCAGAGCACTAGCGGCTAGCACAGATACGCAGTATTTT	CASRALAASTDTQYF
TRBJ2-1	TRBV6-2/TRBV6-3	.	TRBD1	TGTGCCAGCGTTGCCGTAGGGACAGGGCGCGACAATGAGCAGTTCTTC	CASVAVGTGRDNEQFF